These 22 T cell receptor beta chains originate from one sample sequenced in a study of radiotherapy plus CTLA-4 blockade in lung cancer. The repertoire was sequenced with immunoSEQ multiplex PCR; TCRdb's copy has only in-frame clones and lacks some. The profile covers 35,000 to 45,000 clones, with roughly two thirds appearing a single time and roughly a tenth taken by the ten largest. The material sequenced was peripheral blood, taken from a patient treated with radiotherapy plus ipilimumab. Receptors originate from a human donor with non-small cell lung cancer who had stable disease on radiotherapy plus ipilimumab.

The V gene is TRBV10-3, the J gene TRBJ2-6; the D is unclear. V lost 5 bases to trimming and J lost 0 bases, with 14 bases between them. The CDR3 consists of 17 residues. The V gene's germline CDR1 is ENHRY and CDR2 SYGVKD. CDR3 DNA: TGTGCCATCAGTACTTCGACATCCGTCTCTGGGGCCAACGTCCTGACTTTC. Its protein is CAISTSTSVSGANVLTF.

This chain's CDR3 is CASIRTRGKTEAFF. The CDR3 nucleotides are TGTGCCAGCATCCGGACCAGGGGTAAAACTGAAGCTTTCTTT. The rearrangement uses TRBV6-5 and TRBJ1-1, with TRBD1 as a possible D gene (6 bases). The germline V gene encodes CDR1 MNHEY and CDR2 SVGAGI. This CDR3 is 14 amino acids long. V lost 7 bases to trimming and J lost 5 bases, with 17 bases between them.

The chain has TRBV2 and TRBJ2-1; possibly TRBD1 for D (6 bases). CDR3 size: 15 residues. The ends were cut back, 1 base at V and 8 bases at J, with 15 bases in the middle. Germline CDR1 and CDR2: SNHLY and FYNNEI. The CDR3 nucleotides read TGTGCCAGCAGTGAAGTGGGGGCACCTGGGGATGAGCAGTTCTTC. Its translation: CASSEVGAPGDEQFF.

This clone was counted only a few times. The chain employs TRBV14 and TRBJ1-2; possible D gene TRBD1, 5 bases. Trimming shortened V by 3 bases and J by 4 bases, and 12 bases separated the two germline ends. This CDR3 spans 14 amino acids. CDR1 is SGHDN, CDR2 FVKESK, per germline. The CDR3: CASSHSTAIYGYTF. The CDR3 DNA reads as TGTGCCAGCAGCCACTCGACAGCGATCTATGGCTACACCTTC.

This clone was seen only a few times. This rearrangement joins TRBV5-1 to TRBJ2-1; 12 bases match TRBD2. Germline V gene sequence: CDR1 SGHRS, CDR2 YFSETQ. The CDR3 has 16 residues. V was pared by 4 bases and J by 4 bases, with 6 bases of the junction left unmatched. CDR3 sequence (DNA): TGCGCCAGCAGCCCTTCTAGCGGGGGGGTTTACAATGAGCAGTTCTTC. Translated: CASSPSSGGVYNEQFF.

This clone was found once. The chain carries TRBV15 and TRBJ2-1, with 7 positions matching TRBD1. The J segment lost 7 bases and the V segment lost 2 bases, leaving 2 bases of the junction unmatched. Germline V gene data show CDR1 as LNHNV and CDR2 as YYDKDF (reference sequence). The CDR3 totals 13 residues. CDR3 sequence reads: CATSRPGQNEQFF. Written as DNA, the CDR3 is TGTGCCACCAGCAGACCGGGACAGAATGAGCAGTTCTTC.

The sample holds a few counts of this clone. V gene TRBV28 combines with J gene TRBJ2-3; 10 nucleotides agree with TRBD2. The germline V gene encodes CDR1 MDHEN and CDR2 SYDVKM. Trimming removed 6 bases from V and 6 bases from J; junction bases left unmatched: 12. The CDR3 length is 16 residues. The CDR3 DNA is TGTGCCAGCAGACCCCCCCTAACTAGCGGGGTCGATACGCAGTATTTT. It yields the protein CASRPPLTSGVDTQYF.

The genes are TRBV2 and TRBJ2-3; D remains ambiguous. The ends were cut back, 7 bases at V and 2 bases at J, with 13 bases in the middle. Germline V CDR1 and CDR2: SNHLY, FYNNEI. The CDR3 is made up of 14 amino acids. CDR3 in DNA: TGTGCCAGCAAGCCGACTGCTACCACAGATACGCAGTATTTT. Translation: CASKPTATTDTQYF.

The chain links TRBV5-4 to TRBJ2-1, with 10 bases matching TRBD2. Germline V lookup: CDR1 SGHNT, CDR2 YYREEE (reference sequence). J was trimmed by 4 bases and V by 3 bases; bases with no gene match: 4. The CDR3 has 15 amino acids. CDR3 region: CASSSSGGTYNEQFF. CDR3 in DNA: TGTGCCAGCAGCTCTAGCGGGGGAACATACAATGAGCAGTTCTTC.

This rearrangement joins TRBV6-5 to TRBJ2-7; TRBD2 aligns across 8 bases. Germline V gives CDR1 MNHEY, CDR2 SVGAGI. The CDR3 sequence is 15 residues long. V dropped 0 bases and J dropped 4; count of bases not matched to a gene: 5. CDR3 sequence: CASSYSGAGEYEQYF. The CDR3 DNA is TGTGCCAGCAGTTACTCGGGAGCGGGGGAGTACGAGCAGTACTTC.

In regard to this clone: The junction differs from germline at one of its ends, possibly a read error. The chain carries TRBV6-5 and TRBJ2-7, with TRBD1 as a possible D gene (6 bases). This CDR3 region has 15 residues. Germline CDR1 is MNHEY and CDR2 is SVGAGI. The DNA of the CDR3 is TGTGTCAGCAGTTACTTGACAGGTACTACCTACGAGCAGTACTTC. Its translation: CVSSYLTGTTYEQYF.

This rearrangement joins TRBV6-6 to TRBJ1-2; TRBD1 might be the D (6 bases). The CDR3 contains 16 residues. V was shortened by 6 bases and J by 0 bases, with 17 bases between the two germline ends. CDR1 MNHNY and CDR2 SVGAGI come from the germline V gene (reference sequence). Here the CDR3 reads CASRIARGSSNYGYTF. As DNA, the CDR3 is TGTGCCAGCAGGATCGCCAGGGGCTCCTCTAACTATGGCTACACCTTC.

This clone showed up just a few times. CDR3 sequence (DNA): TGCGCCAGCAGGAGAGGACAGGGGACTCCGAACACTGAAGCTTTCTTT. Translating it yields CASRRGQGTPNTEAFF. The J gene is TRBJ1-1, the V gene TRBV5-1; TRBD1 matches at 9 bases. The CDR3 loop spans 16 amino acids. CDR1 and CDR2 (germline): SGHRS, YFSETQ. The junction had 9 bases not matched to a gene; V was cut back by 5 bases and J by 1 base.

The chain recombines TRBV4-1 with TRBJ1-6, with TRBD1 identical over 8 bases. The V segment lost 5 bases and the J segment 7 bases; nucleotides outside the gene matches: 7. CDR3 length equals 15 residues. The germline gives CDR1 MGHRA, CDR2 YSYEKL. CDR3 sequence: CASSSGQGKNSPLHF. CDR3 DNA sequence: TGCGCCAGCAGCTCCGGACAGGGAAAAAATTCACCCCTCCACTTT.

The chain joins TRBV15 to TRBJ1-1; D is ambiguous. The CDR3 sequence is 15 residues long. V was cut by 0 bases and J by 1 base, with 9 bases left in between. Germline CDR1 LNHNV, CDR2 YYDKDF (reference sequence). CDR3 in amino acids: CATSRDSGKNTEAFF. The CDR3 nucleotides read TGTGCCACCAGCAGAGACTCCGGGAAGAACACTGAAGCTTTCTTT.

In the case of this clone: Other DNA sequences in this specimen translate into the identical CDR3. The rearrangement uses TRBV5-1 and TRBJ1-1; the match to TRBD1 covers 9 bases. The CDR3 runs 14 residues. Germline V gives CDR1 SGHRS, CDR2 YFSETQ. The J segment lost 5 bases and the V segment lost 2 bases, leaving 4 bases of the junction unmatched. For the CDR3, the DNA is TGCGCCAGCAGCTTATCAGGACAGGGGACTGAAGCTTTCTTT. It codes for CASSLSGQGTEAFF.

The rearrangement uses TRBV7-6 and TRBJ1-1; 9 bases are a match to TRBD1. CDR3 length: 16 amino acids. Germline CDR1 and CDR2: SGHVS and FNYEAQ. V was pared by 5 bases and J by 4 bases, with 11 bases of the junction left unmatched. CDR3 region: CASSLWTGALVTEAFF. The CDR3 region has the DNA TGTGCCAGCAGCCTCTGGACAGGGGCGCTGGTCACTGAAGCTTTCTTT. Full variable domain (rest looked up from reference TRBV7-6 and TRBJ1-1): GAGVSQSPRYKVTKRGQDVALRCDPISGHVSLYWYRQALGQGPEFLTYFNYEAQQDKSGLPNDRFSAERPEGSISTLTIQRTEQRDSAMYRCASSLWTGALVTEAFFGQGTRLTVV.

CDR3 nucleotide sequence: TGTGCCACCAGCAGAGGCAGCGGGAGACAGGGCAATCAGCCCCAGCATTTT. Its protein is CATSRGSGRQGNQPQHF. This chain connects TRBV15 to TRBJ1-5, with D possibly TRBD1 on 6 matching bases. V shed 1 base and J shed 2 bases, with 15 bases lying between them. CDR1 is LNHNV and CDR2 is YYDKDF in the germline V gene (reference sequence). The CDR3 is made up of 17 amino acids. The whole variable domain, remainder taken from reference TRBV15 and TRBJ1-5, is DAMVIQNPRYQVTQFGKPVTLSCSQTLNHNVMYWYQQKSSQAPKLLFHYYDKDFNNEADTPDNFQSRRPNTSFCFLDIRSPGLGDTAMYLCATSRGSGRQGNQPQHFGDGTRLSIL.

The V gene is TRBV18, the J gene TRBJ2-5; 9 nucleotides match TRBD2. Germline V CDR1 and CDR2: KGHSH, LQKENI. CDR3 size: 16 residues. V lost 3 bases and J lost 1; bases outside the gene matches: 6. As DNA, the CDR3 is TGTGCCAGCTCACCCTATAGCGGGGGTTCCCAAGAGACCCAGTACTTC. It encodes CASSPYSGGSQETQYF.

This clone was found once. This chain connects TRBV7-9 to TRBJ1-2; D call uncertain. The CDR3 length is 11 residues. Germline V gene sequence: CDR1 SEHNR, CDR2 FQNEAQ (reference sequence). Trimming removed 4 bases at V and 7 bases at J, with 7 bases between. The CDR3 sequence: CASSSGVGYTF. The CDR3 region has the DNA TGTGCCAGCAGCTCCGGAGTTGGCTACACCTTC.

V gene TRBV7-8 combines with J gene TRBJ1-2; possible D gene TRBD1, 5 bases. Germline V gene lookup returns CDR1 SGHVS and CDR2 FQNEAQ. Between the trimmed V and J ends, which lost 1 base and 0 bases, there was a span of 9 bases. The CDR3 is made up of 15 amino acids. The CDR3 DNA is TGTGCCAGCAGCTTAGTTACAGGTTCTAACTATGGCTACACCTTC. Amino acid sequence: CASSLVTGSNYGYTF. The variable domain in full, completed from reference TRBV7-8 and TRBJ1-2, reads GAGVSQSPRYKVAKRGQDVALRCDPISGHVSLFWYQQALGQGPEFLTYFQNEAQLDKSGLPSDRFFAERPEGSVSTLKIQRTQQEDSAVYLCASSLVTGSNYGYTFGSGTRLTVV.

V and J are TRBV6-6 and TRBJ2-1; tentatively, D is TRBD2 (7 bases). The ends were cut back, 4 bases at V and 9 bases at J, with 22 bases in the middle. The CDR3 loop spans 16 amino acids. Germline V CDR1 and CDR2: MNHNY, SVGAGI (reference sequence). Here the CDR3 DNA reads TGTGCCAGCAGTTGGCCCGGCGGGGGCGCCTTAGGTGAGCAGTTCTTC. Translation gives CASSWPGGGALGEQFF.